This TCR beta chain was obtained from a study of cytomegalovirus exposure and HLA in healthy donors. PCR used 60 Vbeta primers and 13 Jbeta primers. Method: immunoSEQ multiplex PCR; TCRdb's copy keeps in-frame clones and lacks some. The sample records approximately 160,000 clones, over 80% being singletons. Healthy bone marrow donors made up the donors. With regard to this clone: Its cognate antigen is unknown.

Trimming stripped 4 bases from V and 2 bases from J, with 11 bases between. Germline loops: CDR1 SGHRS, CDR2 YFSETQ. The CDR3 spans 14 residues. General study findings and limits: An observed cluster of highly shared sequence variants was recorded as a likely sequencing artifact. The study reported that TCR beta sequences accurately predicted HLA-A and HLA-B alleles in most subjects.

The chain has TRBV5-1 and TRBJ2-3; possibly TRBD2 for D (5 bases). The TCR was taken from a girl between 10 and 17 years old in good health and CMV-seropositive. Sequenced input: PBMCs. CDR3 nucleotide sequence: TGCGCCAGCAGCCGAGCGGAATTCACAGATACGCAGTATTTT. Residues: CASSRAEFTDTQYF.